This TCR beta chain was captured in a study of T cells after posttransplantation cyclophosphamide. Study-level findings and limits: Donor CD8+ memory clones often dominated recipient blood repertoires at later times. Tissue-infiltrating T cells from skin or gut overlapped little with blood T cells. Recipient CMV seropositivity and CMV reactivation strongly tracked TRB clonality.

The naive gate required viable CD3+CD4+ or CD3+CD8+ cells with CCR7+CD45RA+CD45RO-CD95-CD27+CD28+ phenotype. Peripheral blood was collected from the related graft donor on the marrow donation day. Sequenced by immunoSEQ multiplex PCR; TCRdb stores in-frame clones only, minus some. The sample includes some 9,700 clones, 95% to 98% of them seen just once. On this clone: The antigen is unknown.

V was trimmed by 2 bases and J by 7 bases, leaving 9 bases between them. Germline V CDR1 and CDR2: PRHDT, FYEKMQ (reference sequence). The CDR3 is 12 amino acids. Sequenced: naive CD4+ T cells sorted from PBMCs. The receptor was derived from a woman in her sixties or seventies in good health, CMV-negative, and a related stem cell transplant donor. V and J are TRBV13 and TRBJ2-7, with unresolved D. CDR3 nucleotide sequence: TGTGCCAGCAGCTTACCCCTGAGGGAGCAGTACTTC. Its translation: CASSLPLREQYF.